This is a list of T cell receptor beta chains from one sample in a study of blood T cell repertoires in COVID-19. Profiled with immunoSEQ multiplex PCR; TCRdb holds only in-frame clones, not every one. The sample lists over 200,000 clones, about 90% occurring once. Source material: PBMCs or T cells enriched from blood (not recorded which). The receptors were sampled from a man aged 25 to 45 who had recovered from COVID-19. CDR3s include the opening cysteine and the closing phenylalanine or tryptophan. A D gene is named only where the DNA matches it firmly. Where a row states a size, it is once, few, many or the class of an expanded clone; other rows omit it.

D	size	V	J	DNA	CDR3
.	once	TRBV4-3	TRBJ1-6	TGCGCCAGCAGCCGGCAGGGATATAATTCACCCCTCCACTTT	CASSRQGYNSPLHF
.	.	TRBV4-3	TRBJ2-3	TGCGCCAGCAGCCAATCTGGCGGCCCAGGGGCTCGCACAGATACGCAGTATTTT	CASSQSGGPGARTDTQYF
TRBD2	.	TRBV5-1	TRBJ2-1	TGCGCCAGCAGCTCGTTGACTAGCGGGACGGAGCAGTTCTTC	CASSSLTSGTEQFF
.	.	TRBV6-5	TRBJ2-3	TGTGCCAGCAGCTCCCTAGGGGGTACAGATACGCAGTATTTT	CASSSLGGTDTQYF
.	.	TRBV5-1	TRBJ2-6	TGCGCCAGCAGCTTGCGTCCTACTGGGGCCAACGTCCTGACTTTC	CASSLRPTGANVLTF
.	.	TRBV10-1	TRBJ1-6	TGCGCCAGCAGTGACCGGACAGTCGGGCGATCACCCCTCCACTTT	CASSDRTVGRSPLHF
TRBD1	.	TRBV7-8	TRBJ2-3	TGTGCCAGCAGCAAGGACAGGGGGCTTCTCAGCACAGATACGCAGTATTTT	CASSKDRGLLSTDTQYF
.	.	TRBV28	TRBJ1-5	TGTGCCAGCAGTCCGGGGGCCGGGGGGAATCAGCCCCAGCATTTT	CASSPGAGGNQPQHF
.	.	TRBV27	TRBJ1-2	TGTGCCAGCAGTTTAGGAGACAGTCGTGGCTACACCTTC	CASSLGDSRGYTF
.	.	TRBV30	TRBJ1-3	TGTGCCTGGTTCTACAGAGCCTCTGGAAACACCATATATTTT	CAWFYRASGNTIYF
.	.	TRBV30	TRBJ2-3	TGTGCCTGGCAGCTGACTTTCCCAGATACGCAGTATTTT	CAWQLTFPDTQYF